The clone carrying this T cell receptor (beta chain) occurred many times. Its matching antigen is unknown. For ophthalmopathy patients, the Clinical Activity Score was at least 3 and the NOSPECS grade at least 4; duration was under 3 months. The investigators amplified TCR beta CDR3 regions from RNA transcripts. In the first-round RT-PCR of the TCR CDR3, the HTBI primer set was used. TCRdb itself ran the multiplex PCR reads through MiXCR, one entry per CDR3 protein. The repertoire includes hundreds of thousands of distinct CDR3 sequences, roughly 14% of them detected once, and approximately 4.2% sits in the top ten. The sample comes from a study of T cells in Graves' hyperthyroidism and ophthalmopathy. Study results and caveats: Among thyroid clonotypes expanded above 0.001, most also appeared in blood.

Trimming at V came to 8 bases and at J to 6 bases, leaving 10 bases not matched to a gene. The germline V gene encodes CDR1 MNHNS and CDR2 SASEGT. CDR3 length equals 14 residues. Sequencing was done on a sample of blood. The V and J genes are TRBV6-1 and TRBJ1-1; 9 bases fit TRBD1. The receptor's source is a woman aged 40 to 50 with Graves' ophthalmopathy. The CDR3 nucleotides read TGTGCCAGCTGCCGGACAGGGGATGGGGCTGAAGCTTTCTTT. It encodes CASCRTGDGAEAFF.